A single sample is the source of the 18 T cell receptor delta chains below, sequenced in a study of Vδ1+ human thymocytes. Whole-study findings and limits: In the thymus, TRG and TRD repertoires looked highly polyclonal with Gaussian CDR3 lengths.

Antigens of these TCRs are unknown. Sequences come from RNA converted to cDNA by reverse transcription. Pooled V-gene forward primers with one constant-region reverse primer generated the CDR3 amplicons by multiplex PCR. TCRdb processed the multiplex PCR reads again with the CATT caller. The sample has some 54,000 delta-chain clones, more than 15% seen once. The sequencing sample was made of Vdelta1+ gamma-delta thymocytes from the thymus. Subset noted: FACS-sorted CD3+ TCRalphabeta- TCRVdelta1+ TCRVdelta2- thymocytes. The receptors derive from a boy younger than two who had congenital heart surgery.

This rearrangement joins TRDV1 to TRDJ1, with D possibly being TRDD2 (5 bases). Germline values: CDR1 TSWWSYY, CDR2 QGS. This CDR3 is built from 18 residues. Trimming pared 8 bases from V and 0 bases from J, leaving 25 bases between. CDR3 residues: CALTVFPGRREYTDKLIF. The CDR3 DNA is TGTGCTCTTACCGTCTTCCCGGGACGGAGGGAGTACACCGATAAACTCATCTTT.

The chain joins TRDV1 to TRDJ1, with D possibly being TRDD3 (10 bases). The CDR3 extends over 24 amino acids. With 2 bases removed from V and 6 bases from J, the gap between germline ends came to 43 bases. Germline lookup yields CDR1 TSWWSYY and CDR2 QGS. The CDR3 nucleotides read TGTGCTCTTGGGGAATCCTTCCTACTCTTTATAGGGGGATACGCGAAGCGATATGCAAATAAACTCATCTTT. Translated: CALGESFLLFIGGYAKRYANKLIF.

As concerns this clone: One junction end disagrees with the germline gene, perhaps due to a read error. The V gene is TRDV1, the J gene TRDJ1, with 7 bases fitting TRDD3. The CDR3 has 15 residues. Germline CDR1 and CDR2: TSWWSYY and QGS. DNA for the CDR3: TGTGCTCTTGGGGAACTTCACACTGGGGCCGATGAACTCATCTTT. This translates into CALGELHTGADELIF.

J is TRDJ1 and V is TRDV1; the D gene is possibly TRDD3 (6 bases). The germline V gene encodes CDR1 TSWWSYY and CDR2 QGS. Trimming stripped 0 bases from V and 4 bases from J, with 21 bases between. The CDR3 totals 18 residues. CDR3: CALGELATVRYGGDKLIF. The CDR3 DNA follows: TGTGCTCTTGGGGAACTTGCGACGGTCAGATATGGGGGCGATAAACTCATCTTT.

The rearrangement joins TRDV1 to TRDJ1, with D uncertain. V shed 0 bases and J shed 0 bases, with 11 bases lying between them. The CDR3 is 16 amino acids. Germline V gives CDR1 TSWWSYY, CDR2 QGS. DNA of the CDR3: TGTGCTCTTGGGGAACTAACGCGGATTTACACCGATAAACTCATCTTT. Its protein product is CALGELTRIYTDKLIF.

The J gene is TRDJ4, the V gene TRDV2; possible D gene TRDD3, 6 bases. CDR1 and CDR2 (germline): GEAIGNYY, EKD. The CDR3 consists of 19 residues. V was clipped by 3 bases and J by 1 base, with 29 bases between them. The CDR3 is CACDFSSLPSGGGIRPLIF. The CDR3, as DNA: TGTGCCTGTGACTTCTCCTCGCTTCCGTCCGGGGGAGGGATCAGACCCCTGATCTTT.

This clone was found a few times. The gene calls are TRDV1 and TRDJ1; 10 positions match TRDD3. The CDR3 runs 22 residues. Germline trimming cut 4 bases from V and 0 bases from J; bases unmatched to any gene: 23. Germline V CDR1 and CDR2: TSWWSYY, QGS. CDR3 residues: CALGAFSRTGGSSKTYTDKLIF. The CDR3 DNA reads TGTGCTCTTGGGGCTTTTTCCCGTACTGGGGGATCCTCCAAGACGTACACCGATAAACTCATCTTT.

The rearrangement links TRDV1 to TRDJ1; 9 bases map to TRDD3. Per germline, CDR1 TSWWSYY and CDR2 QGS. The CDR3 contains 21 residues. The V segment lost 0 bases and the J segment 0 bases; nucleotides outside the gene matches: 17. This chain's CDR3 is CALGELAYPLGDLRHTDKLIF. The CDR3 nucleotides are TGTGCTCTTGGGGAACTTGCCTACCCACTGGGGGACCTACGCCACACCGATAAACTCATCTTT.

The rearrangement uses TRDV1 and TRDJ1, with D unclear. V lost 9 bases and J 0 bases, leaving 17 bases between the germline ends. Germline V CDR1 and CDR2: TSWWSYY, QGS. The CDR3 has 15 amino acids. The CDR3 nucleotides read TGTGCTCTGGATTCCCACCCGGCGTACACCGATAAACTCATCTTT. Translated, it gives CALDSHPAYTDKLIF.

The J gene is TRDJ1, the V gene TRDV1; D possibly corresponds to TRDD3 (6 bases). Per the germline V gene, CDR1 is TSWWSYY and CDR2 is QGS. Trimming shortened V by 2 bases and J by 1 base, and 23 bases separated the two germline ends. The CDR3 covers 19 residues. CDR3 bases: TGTGCTCTTGGGGAAAAAACCTCTACGTTCTGGGGTCCCACCGATAAACTCATCTTT. This gives the protein CALGEKTSTFWGPTDKLIF.

The chain carries TRDV1 and TRDJ1; tentative D call: TRDD2 (9 bases). Looked up from germline, CDR1 is TSWWSYY and CDR2 is QGS. This CDR3 comprises 23 residues. Trimming left V 3 bases short and J 1 base short, with 36 bases between. The CDR3 DNA follows: TGTGCTCTTGGGGACTATCCTTCCTACTCCTTTTGGGGGATGGGAGCCGCCACCGATAAACTCATCTTT. Translation: CALGDYPSYSFWGMGAATDKLIF.

The V gene is TRDV1, the J gene TRDJ1; perhaps TRDD3 as D (6 bases). CDR3 length equals 16 residues. Germline-derived CDR1 and CDR2 are TSWWSYY and QGS. The germline V and J ends were trimmed by 4 bases and 1 base, with 16 bases remaining between them. The CDR3 DNA follows: TGTGCTCTTGGGGGGTGGGTGATACGCGTCACCGATAAACTCATCTTT. Amino acid sequence: CALGGWVIRVTDKLIF.

The rearrangement links TRDV1 to TRDJ1, with TRDD3 identical over 11 bases. The CDR3 is 19 amino acids. CDR1 TSWWSYY and CDR2 QGS come from the germline V gene. The V segment lost 0 bases and the J segment 2 bases; nucleotides outside the gene matches: 11. The CDR3 here is CALGELPLGDTPGTDKLIF. The CDR3 nucleotides are TGTGCTCTTGGGGAACTCCCTCTGGGGGATACCCCGGGGACCGATAAACTCATCTTT.

This clone was counted only a few times. The rearrangement links TRDV1 to TRDJ1; D might be TRDD2 (6 bases). Trimming took off 5 bases at V and 1 base at J, with 26 bases between the two ends. The CDR3 is made up of 19 amino acids. Per the germline V gene, CDR1 is TSWWSYY and CDR2 is QGS. The CDR3 loop reads CALGNRTFPSLDLTDKLIF. CDR3 nucleotides: TGTGCTCTTGGGAATCGTACCTTTCCTAGCCTGGACCTCACCGATAAACTCATCTTT.

This clone was seen only a few times. The rearrangement uses TRDV1 and TRDJ1, with 13 nucleotides matching TRDD3. Germline CDR1 and CDR2: TSWWSYY and QGS. V was pared by 1 base and J by 2 bases, with 10 bases of the junction left unmatched. This CDR3 region has 19 residues. Here the CDR3 DNA reads TGTGCTCTTGGGGAACACTGTGGTACTGGGGGATACGATACCGATAAACTCATCTTT. It encodes CALGEHCGTGGYDTDKLIF.

The chain combines TRDV1 with TRDJ1, with 11 bases aligning to TRDD3. The CDR3 covers 15 residues. Germline V gene lookup returns CDR1 TSWWSYY and CDR2 QGS. J lost 3 bases, V lost 6 bases, and 6 bases had no gene match. The CDR3 DNA sequence: TGTGCTCTTGGTGGGGGATACGCGGGTCCCGATAAACTCATCTTT. Encoded protein: CALGGGYAGPDKLIF.

This clone was seen more than once but under ten times. A read error may produce the germline difference seen at one junction end. The sample contains more than one DNA sequence encoding this CDR3. The chain links TRDV2 to TRDJ1; TRDD3 matches at 9 bases. The CDR3 sequence is 19 residues long. CDR1 and CDR2 (germline): GEAIGNYY, EKD. This CDR3 is CACDTSSRIGDTSCGKLIF. In DNA, the CDR3 is TGTGCTTGTGACACCTCCTCTAGAATCGGGGATACGAGTTGTGGTAAACTCATCTTT.

This clone was seen more than once but under ten times. The chain uses TRDV1 and TRDJ1, with TRDD3 matching over 12 bases. Germline CDR1 and CDR2: TSWWSYY and QGS. This CDR3 has 19 residues. Losses at the gene ends were 5 bases for V and 5 bases for J; bases not matched to a gene: 18. CDR3 residues: CALGSRPSLLGDTSDKLIF. For the CDR3, the DNA is TGTGCTCTTGGGTCGCGGCCTTCTTTACTGGGGGATACCTCAGATAAACTCATCTTT.